The 30 T cell receptor beta chains reported below all come from one sample, sequenced in a study of early T cells in non-severe SARS-CoV-2 infection. TCRdb re-derived calls from the 5' RACE reads in MiXCR, one entry per CDR3 protein. The table has 25,000 or so distinct CDR3 sequences, over 2.5% seen once. The specimen was whole blood. The receptors here all came from an adult who was a healthcare worker with PCR-confirmed SARS-CoV-2 infection or an uninfected control (not recorded which).

This clonotype was detected ten times or more. The chain combines TRBV18 with TRBJ1-6; maybe TRBD1 (6 bases). CDR3 length equals 13 residues. Between the trimmed V and J ends, which lost 3 bases and 13 bases, there was a span of 13 bases. Germline V gene lookup returns CDR1 KGHSH and CDR2 LQKENI. Here the CDR3 reads CASSPTGGAPLHF. CDR3 in DNA: TGTGCCAGCTCACCGACAGGTGGGGCGCCCCTCCACTTT.

This clonotype was seen many times. The V and J genes are TRBV25-1 and TRBJ2-1; 9 nucleotides agree with TRBD2. The germline CDR1 and CDR2 sequences are MGHDK and SYGVNS. After removal of 2 bases from V and 4 bases from J, the junction contained 3 bases not matched to a gene. The CDR3 is made up of 15 amino acids. CDR3 DNA sequence: TGTGCCAGCAGTGAAAGCGGGGGGAATTACAATGAGCAGTTCTTC. Encoded protein: CASSESGGNYNEQFF.

In its sample, this clonotype was seen many times. This chain uses TRBV6-5 with TRBJ1-1; D call uncertain. V gave up 6 bases and J gave up 8 bases, with 16 bases separating them. This CDR3 spans 13 amino acids. From germline, CDR1 is MNHEY and CDR2 SVGAGI. The chain's CDR3 is CASSPDPKGEAFF. In DNA form, the CDR3 reads TGTGCCAGCAGCCCCGACCCGAAGGGCGAAGCTTTCTTT.

This clonotype was observed at least ten times. CDR3 DNA: TGTGCCAGCAGTGCTGAACAGAACAAAAATGAAAAACTGTTTTTT. Its translation: CASSAEQNKNEKLFF. The genes are TRBV2 and TRBJ1-4; D remains unclear. This CDR3 has 15 residues. V lost 4 bases and J lost 5, with 14 bases in between. Germline CDR1 is SNHLY and CDR2 is FYNNEI.

The table lists this clonotype with many counts. The chain joins TRBV10-1 to TRBJ1-2; D gene uncertain. Germline V gives CDR1 WNHNN, CDR2 SYGVQD (reference sequence). V lost 4 bases and J lost 2, with 14 bases in between. This CDR3 is 15 amino acids long. The chain's CDR3 is CASSVSWNPNYGYTF. The CDR3 DNA is TGCGCCAGCAGTGTCAGTTGGAACCCAAACTATGGCTACACCTTC.

This clonotype was seen many times. V gene TRBV2 combines with J gene TRBJ1-2; unclear D gene. This CDR3 comprises 12 residues. V was shortened by 5 bases and J by 5 bases, with 9 bases between the two germline ends. CDR1 SNHLY and CDR2 FYNNEI come from the germline V gene. The CDR3 here is CASSKGLYGYTF. The CDR3 DNA follows: TGTGCCAGCAGTAAGGGCCTATATGGCTACACCTTC.

This clonotype counts as medium-sized (0.01 to 0.1%). The CDR3 protein is CAWSVAGGAGNTEAFF. The CDR3 DNA reads TGTGCCTGGAGTGTAGCAGGGGGCGCGGGGAACACTGAAGCTTTCTTT. The chain employs TRBV30 and TRBJ1-1, with 8 nucleotides matching TRBD1. The CDR3 loop spans 16 amino acids. With V trimmed by 0 bases and J by 1 base, 7 bases remained unmatched. Germline assignment: CDR1 GTSNPN and CDR2 SVGIG (reference sequence).

This clonotype showed up just once. The chain is built from TRBV19 and TRBJ2-2; weak D call: TRBD2 (7 bases). There are 19 residues in the CDR3. V dropped 5 bases and J dropped 4 bases, with 26 bases sitting between them. Per the germline V gene, CDR1 is LNHDA and CDR2 is SQIVND (reference sequence). This chain's CDR3 is CASSPRLGGGAIGTGELFF. In DNA, the CDR3 is TGTGCCAGTAGTCCCAGGCTGGGAGGGGGGGCGATTGGCACCGGGGAGCTGTTTTTT. The variable domain in full, with the rest retrieved from reference TRBV19 and TRBJ2-2, is DGGITQSPKYLFRKEGQNVTLSCEQNLNHDAMYWYRQDPGQGLRLIYYSQIVNDFQKGDIAEGYSVSREKKESFPLTVTSAQKNPTAFYLCASSPRLGGGAIGTGELFFGEGSRLTVL.

This clonotype came up many times. This chain connects TRBV6-6 to TRBJ1-4; perhaps TRBD1 as D (5 bases). The CDR3 contains 14 residues. The V gene lost 7 bases and the J gene lost 4 bases, with 13 bases spanning the gap. Germline CDR1 MNHNY, CDR2 SVGAGI (reference sequence). Here the CDR3 DNA reads TGTGCCAGCATCCCGAGACAGAGTAATGAAAAACTGTTTTTT. Protein product: CASIPRQSNEKLFF.

This clonotype was observed many times. This chain uses TRBV3-1 with TRBJ1-6, with D possibly TRBD1 on 6 matching bases. The CDR3 has 15 amino acids. Germline CDR1 and CDR2: LGHDT and YNNKEL (reference sequence). V dropped 5 bases and J dropped 7 bases, with 15 bases sitting between them. The CDR3 loop reads CASSARQAYNSPLHF. In DNA, the CDR3 is TGTGCCAGCAGCGCCAGACAGGCTTACAATTCACCCCTCCACTTT.

There are many counts of this clonotype. This rearrangement joins TRBV5-5 to TRBJ2-1; 8 nucleotides match TRBD1. V was clipped by 1 base and J by 0 bases; unmatched bases: 3. CDR1 is SGHKS, CDR2 YYEKEE, per germline (reference sequence). CDR3 size: 16 residues. Here the CDR3 reads CASSLQGASSYNEQFF. The CDR3 DNA follows: TGTGCCAGCAGCTTGCAGGGGGCAAGCTCCTACAATGAGCAGTTCTTC.

This clonotype was seen many times. The rearrangement joins TRBV6-1 to TRBJ1-1; 10 nucleotides agree with TRBD1. This CDR3 has 15 residues. Trimming took 10 bases from V and 5 from J; bases not matched to a gene: 13. Per the germline V gene, CDR1 is MNHNS and CDR2 is SASEGT. CDR3 sequence reads: CATPGTGEIGTEAFF. The CDR3 DNA follows: TGTGCCACACCCGGGACAGGGGAGATTGGAACTGAAGCTTTCTTT.

In its sample, this clonotype was seen many times. J is TRBJ2-5 and V is TRBV28; TRBD1 matches 7 bases. CDR1 is MDHEN, CDR2 SYDVKM, per germline. The CDR3 contains 12 residues. V lost 10 bases and J lost 5; bases outside the gene matches: 7. CDR3: CATNDRAETQYF. The DNA for the CDR3 is TGTGCCACCAACGACAGGGCGGAGACCCAGTACTTC.

This clonotype was observed many times. This chain links TRBV10-1 with TRBJ1-1, with D possibly matching TRBD1 (6 bases). Looked up from germline, CDR1 is WNHNN and CDR2 is SYGVQD (reference sequence). The CDR3 contains 13 residues. Deletions cut 2 bases from V and 5 bases from J, with 9 bases between. CDR3 region: CASSEQGRTEAFF. The CDR3 DNA reads TGCGCCAGCAGTGAGCAGGGGCGGACTGAAGCTTTCTTT.

This clonotype has ten or more counts. The chain is built from TRBV24-1 and TRBJ2-2; D remains unclear. This CDR3 is 18 amino acids long. The germline V gene has CDR1 KGHDR and CDR2 SFDVKD. Trimming stripped 0 bases from V and 1 base from J, with 14 bases between. The CDR3 sequence is CATSDLSGSQKNTGELFF. As DNA, the CDR3 is TGTGCCACCAGTGATTTGTCGGGTAGCCAAAAGAACACCGGGGAGCTGTTTTTT.

This clonotype has at least ten counts. J is TRBJ2-7 and V is TRBV6-6; tentatively, D is TRBD1 (6 bases). V was trimmed by 5 bases and J by 4 bases, leaving 15 bases between them. The germline V gene has CDR1 MNHNY and CDR2 SVGAGI (reference sequence). The CDR3 loop spans 14 amino acids. This chain's CDR3 is CASSTDRRFYEQYV. The CDR3 DNA is TGTGCCAGCAGTACCGACAGGAGATTTTACGAGCAGTACGTC.

This clonotype was recorded many times. V usage is TRBV9 and J usage is TRBJ2-3; 11 nucleotides line up with TRBD2. Germline CDR1 reads SGDLS; CDR2 reads YYNGEE. The ends lost 3 bases at V and 4 bases at J; junction bases unmatched: 4. This CDR3 is 15 amino acids long. The CDR3 DNA reads as TGTGCCAGCAGCGCCAAACTAGCGGGGGCAGATACGCAGTATTTT. Translating it yields CASSAKLAGADTQYF. The variable domain in full, with the rest retrieved from reference TRBV9 and TRBJ2-3, is DSGVTQTPKHLITATGQRVTLRCSPRSGDLSVYWYQQSLDQGLQFLIQYYNGEERAKGNILERFSAQQFPDLHSELNLSSLELGDSALYFCASSAKLAGADTQYFGPGTRLTVL.

This clonotype appeared many times. The DNA of the CDR3 is TGTGCCAGCAGCCTAGCGGGGGGGCAGAACAATGAGCAGTTCTTC. It translates to CASSLAGGQNNEQFF. The chain employs TRBV12-3 or TRBV12-4 and TRBJ2-1; 12 nucleotides agree with TRBD2. The CDR3 consists of 15 residues. J was trimmed by 5 bases and V by 6 bases; bases with no gene match: 5.

This clonotype was detected many times. V gene TRBV9 combines with J gene TRBJ1-4, with TRBD1 matching 8 bases. The CDR3 covers 16 residues. Trimming cost V 4 bases and J 0 bases; bases outside gene matches: 5. Germline CDR1 reads SGDLS; CDR2 reads YYNGEE. As DNA, the CDR3 is TGTGCCAGCAGCCCTGGACAGGGAACAACTAATGAAAAACTGTTTTTT. Translated, it gives CASSPGQGTTNEKLFF.

This clonotype appeared many times. The V call is TRBV12-3 or TRBV12-4, the J call TRBJ2-3; 15 bases map to TRBD2. The length of the CDR3 is 15 residues. V lost 4 bases to trimming and J lost 9 bases; unmatched junction nucleotides: 5. The CDR3, as DNA: TGTGCCAGCAGTTCACAGGGGACTAGCGGGGGGACGCAGTATTTT. Translation gives CASSSQGTSGGTQYF.

The sample holds many counts of this clonotype. This chain links TRBV20-1 with TRBJ2-4, with D tentatively TRBD2 (7 bases). The CDR3 is 14 amino acids. V gave up 0 bases and J gave up 6 bases, with 12 bases separating them. From germline, CDR1 is DFQATT and CDR2 SNEGSKA (reference sequence). The chain's CDR3 is CSARDQAGANIQYF. DNA for the CDR3: TGCAGTGCTAGAGATCAGGCGGGGGCAAACATTCAGTACTTC.

This clonotype was counted at least ten times. CDR3 DNA sequence: TGCGCCAGCAGCATCCGACCGGGTGGCAATCAGCCCCAGCATTTT. It yields the protein CASSIRPGGNQPQHF. The chain uses TRBV5-1 and TRBJ1-5; unclear D gene. V shed 4 bases and J shed 2 bases, with 13 bases lying between them. Germline loops: CDR1 SGHRS, CDR2 YFSETQ. The CDR3 is 15 amino acids.

This clonotype was counted at least ten times. The genes are TRBV18 and TRBJ2-1; D not resolved. Germline V gene data show CDR1 as KGHSH and CDR2 as LQKENI. Trimming cost V 3 bases and J 7 bases, with 19 bases left between them. CDR3 length equals 16 residues. DNA for the CDR3: TGTGCCAGCTCACCTATTAAAGGACGGCGCAAGAATGAGCAGTTCTTC. It encodes CASSPIKGRRKNEQFF.

This chain connects TRBV20-1 to TRBJ2-1, with 15 bases fitting TRBD2. CDR3 length: 19 amino acids. Losses at the gene ends were 0 bases for V and 2 bases for J; bases not matched to a gene: 8. CDR1 and CDR2 from the germline V gene are DFQATT and SNEGSKA (reference sequence). The CDR3 protein is CSARDGTSGGLHTYNEQFF. DNA of the CDR3: TGCAGTGCTAGAGATGGGACTAGCGGGGGGCTACACACCTACAATGAGCAGTTCTTC.

Only a few counts were recorded for this clonotype. The chain uses TRBV12-3 or TRBV12-4 and TRBJ1-4, with no clear D. This CDR3 contains 15 residues. Trimming removed 6 bases at V and 4 bases at J, with 15 bases between. The CDR3 DNA sequence: TGTGCCAGCAGGCAAGATTCGGAGCATAATGAAAAACTGTTTTTT. Its protein is CASRQDSEHNEKLFF.

The sample holds many counts of this clonotype. This chain joins TRBV28 and TRBJ1-1; TRBD1 matches 11 bases. The V and J ends lost 5 bases and 4 bases, in that order; junction bases with no gene match: 3. The V gene's germline CDR1 is MDHEN and CDR2 SYDVKM. The CDR3 is made up of 14 amino acids. CDR3 in amino acids: CASSEGTGGTEAFF. The CDR3 nucleotides read TGTGCCAGCAGTGAAGGGACAGGGGGCACTGAAGCTTTCTTT.

This clonotype was observed at least ten times. V is TRBV20-1 and J is TRBJ2-1; 10 bases map to TRBD2. V lost 3 bases and J lost 4; bases outside the gene matches: 6. CDR3 length: 15 residues. The germline gives CDR1 DFQATT, CDR2 SNEGSKA (reference sequence). CDR3 DNA sequence: TGCAGTGCTAGGGTACTAGCGGGGACTTACAATGAGCAGTTCTTC. This sequence encodes CSARVLAGTYNEQFF.

This clonotype occurred many times. The chain recombines TRBV15 with TRBJ2-6; D assignment may be TRBD1 or TRBD2 (5 bases each). The CDR3 covers 16 residues. Deletions cut 8 bases from V and 0 bases from J, with 14 bases between. Germline CDR1 LNHNV, CDR2 YYDKDF (reference sequence). The CDR3 region is CATGAGDLSGANVLTF. CDR3 coding DNA: TGTGCCACCGGGGCCGGGGACCTCTCTGGGGCCAACGTCCTGACTTTC.

In its sample, this clonotype was seen many times. The V and J genes are TRBV12-3 or TRBV12-4 and TRBJ1-6; D is unclear. With 5 bases removed from V and 7 bases from J, the gap between germline ends came to 12 bases. CDR3 size: 14 residues. The CDR3 here is CASSRDRMNSPLHF. CDR3 bases: TGTGCCAGCAGTCGAGACCGGATGAATTCACCCCTCCACTTT.

This clonotype was detected ten times or more. The V gene is TRBV20-1, the J gene TRBJ1-1; D not resolved. V was trimmed by 0 bases and J by 5 bases, leaving 7 bases between them. This CDR3 is 12 amino acids long. Per the germline V gene, CDR1 is DFQATT and CDR2 is SNEGSKA (reference sequence). CDR3 region: CSARDLRTEAFF. DNA of the CDR3: TGCAGTGCTAGAGATCTGAGAACTGAAGCTTTCTTT.